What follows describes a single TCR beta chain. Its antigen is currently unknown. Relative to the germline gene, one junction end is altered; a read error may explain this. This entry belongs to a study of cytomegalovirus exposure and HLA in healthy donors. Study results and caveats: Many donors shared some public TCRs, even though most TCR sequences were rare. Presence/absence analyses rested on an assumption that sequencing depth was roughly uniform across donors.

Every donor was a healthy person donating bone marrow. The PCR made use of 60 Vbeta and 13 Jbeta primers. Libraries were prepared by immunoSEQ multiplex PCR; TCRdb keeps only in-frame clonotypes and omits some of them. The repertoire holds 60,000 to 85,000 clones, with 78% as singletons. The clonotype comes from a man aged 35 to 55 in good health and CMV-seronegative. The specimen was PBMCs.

As DNA, the CDR3 is TGTTCCAGCAGCACACAGACAGTTCGCCAGCCCCAGCATTTT. This gives the protein CSSSTQTVRQPQHF. J is TRBJ1-5 and V is TRBV7-9; D is possibly TRBD1 (5 bases). The CDR3 is 14 amino acids. The germline V gene has CDR1 SEHNR and CDR2 FQNEAQ (reference sequence).